Below, 24 T cell receptor beta chains from the same sample are listed, as sequenced in a study of blood T cell repertoires in COVID-19. Repertoires were generated with immunoSEQ multiplex PCR, while TCRdb's copy carries only in-frame clones and drops some. The top ten hold just under 3% of the sample, which has some 150,000 clones, 85% seen once. What was sequenced was peripheral blood. These receptors all stem from a man aged 45 to 65 with acute or convalescent COVID-19.

V gene TRBV2 combines with J gene TRBJ1-5; a weak D match, TRBD1 (6 bases). Deletions cut 5 bases from V and 4 bases from J, with 12 bases between. The CDR3 contains 14 residues. In germline, CDR1 is SNHLY, CDR2 FYNNEI. CDR3 sequence: CASSRQVLNQPQHF. CDR3 sequence (DNA): TGTGCCAGCAGTCGACAGGTCCTTAATCAGCCCCAGCATTTT.

This chain uses TRBV30 with TRBJ1-1; 7 bases are shared with TRBD1. This CDR3 has 13 residues. The germline V gene has CDR1 GTSNPN and CDR2 SVGIG (reference sequence). J was trimmed by 4 bases and V by 5 bases; bases with no gene match: 7. This CDR3 is CAWATGWGTEAFF. DNA of the CDR3: TGTGCCTGGGCGACAGGGTGGGGCACTGAAGCTTTCTTT.

The chain employs TRBV2 and TRBJ2-7, with D maybe TRBD2 (5 bases). The CDR3 has 13 residues. CDR1 is SNHLY, CDR2 FYNNEI, per germline. V was cut by 7 bases and J by 3 bases, with 13 bases left in between. The CDR3 region is CASTVGGYYEQYF. Written as DNA, the CDR3 is TGTGCCAGCACGGTTGGAGGTTACTACGAGCAGTACTTC. The full variable domain, rest sourced from reference TRBV2 and TRBJ2-7, is EPEVTQTPSHQVTQMGQEVILRCVPISNHLYFYWYRQILGQKVEFLVSFYNNEISEKSEIFDDQFSVERPDGSNFTLKIRSTKLEDSAMYFCASTVGGYYEQYFGPGTRLTVT.

V and J are TRBV6-2 or TRBV6-3 and TRBJ2-7; 10 nucleotides align to TRBD2. CDR3 length equals 14 residues. The germline V gene has CDR1 MNHEY and CDR2 SVGEGT. V was pared by 5 bases and J by 4 bases, with 5 bases of the junction left unmatched. The CDR3 DNA follows: TGTGCCAGCAGTCCCCGACTAGCGGGTTACGAGCAGTACTTC. Amino acid sequence: CASSPRLAGYEQYF.

The chain couples TRBV5-1 to TRBJ1-6; unclear D gene. V lost 1 base and J lost 0, with 8 bases in between. Germline CDR1 and CDR2: SGHRS and YFSETQ. The CDR3 has 16 amino acids. The CDR3 here is CASSLRESSYNSPLHF. In DNA form, the CDR3 reads TGCGCCAGCAGCTTGAGAGAAAGCTCCTATAATTCACCCCTCCACTTT. Supplemented by reference TRBV5-1 and TRBJ1-6, the full variable domain reads KAGVTQTPRYLIKTRGQQVTLSCSPISGHRSVSWYQQTPGQGLQFLFEYFSETQRNKGNFPGRFSGRQFSNSRSEMNVSTLELGDSALYLCASSLRESSYNSPLHFGNGTRLTVT.

This clone has only one observation. This chain joins TRBV6-6 and TRBJ2-2; 10 bases agree with TRBD1. Trimming cost V 5 bases and J 6 bases; bases outside gene matches: 6. The CDR3 spans 15 residues. Germline V gene lookup returns CDR1 MNHNY and CDR2 SVGAGI (reference sequence). The DNA of the CDR3 is TGTGCCAGCAGTCGCGGACAGGGGGGACCCGGGGAGCTGTTTTTT. Translation: CASSRGQGGPGELFF.

V gene TRBV5-4 combines with J gene TRBJ2-3; 7 nucleotides align to TRBD2. V was clipped by 0 bases and J by 6 bases; unmatched bases: 7. Germline CDR1 and CDR2: SGHNT and YYREEE (reference sequence). The CDR3 is made up of 15 amino acids. The CDR3 DNA sequence: TGTGCCAGCAGCTTGGCCGGCGGGAGTGTGGATACGCAGTATTTT. Translating it yields CASSLAGGSVDTQYF. Supplemented by reference TRBV5-4 and TRBJ2-3, the full variable domain reads ETGVTQSPTHLIKTRGQQVTLRCSSQSGHNTVSWYQQALGQGPQFIFQYYREEENGRGNFPPRFSGLQFPNYSSELNVNALELDDSALYLCASSLAGGSVDTQYFGPGTRLTVL.

J is TRBJ2-4 and V is TRBV7-2; TRBD2 might be the D (5 bases). Germline V CDR1 and CDR2: SGHTA, FQGNSA. This CDR3 spans 13 amino acids. V was trimmed by 7 bases and J by 7 bases, leaving 14 bases between them. The CDR3 DNA is TGTGCCAGCACCCGGCCTAGCCCCAACATTCAGTACTTC. Translation gives CASTRPSPNIQYF.

The genes are TRBV5-6 and TRBJ2-1, with 7 bases aligning to TRBD1. Per germline, CDR1 SGHDT and CDR2 YYEEEE. J gave up 0 bases and V 2 bases, and 8 bases lay outside the gene matches. There are 17 residues in the CDR3. CDR3 loop: CASSFDQGTVSYNEQFF. CDR3 sequence (DNA): TGTGCCAGCAGCTTCGATCAGGGGACAGTCTCCTACAATGAGCAGTTCTTC.

This chain connects TRBV19 to TRBJ1-2, with a possible D match to TRBD1 (5 bases). The CDR3 spans 15 residues. The V and J ends lost 4 bases and 5 bases respectively, with 17 bases between them. In germline, CDR1 is LNHDA, CDR2 SQIVND (reference sequence). The CDR3 loop reads CASSNLWGVSYGYTF. Written as DNA, the CDR3 is TGTGCCAGTAGTAACCTGTGGGGGGTCTCGTATGGCTACACCTTC.

The rearrangement links TRBV2 to TRBJ1-5; weak D call: TRBD1 (5 bases). The germline CDR1 and CDR2 sequences are SNHLY and FYNNEI. The CDR3 is 15 residues long. V was shortened by 2 bases and J by 1 base, with 9 bases between the two germline ends. The CDR3 DNA reads TGTGCCAGCAGTGAACAGGGTCTAAGCAATCAGCCCCAGCATTTT. It yields the protein CASSEQGLSNQPQHF. Full variable domain (rest looked up from reference TRBV2 and TRBJ1-5): EPEVTQTPSHQVTQMGQEVILRCVPISNHLYFYWYRQILGQKVEFLVSFYNNEISEKSEIFDDQFSVERPDGSNFTLKIRSTKLEDSAMYFCASSEQGLSNQPQHFGDGTRLSIL.

The chain employs TRBV18 and TRBJ1-2, with D perhaps matching TRBD1 (5 bases). Trimming cost V 0 bases and J 5 bases, with 10 bases left between them. This CDR3 has 14 residues. Per the germline V gene, CDR1 is KGHSH and CDR2 is LQKENI. The CDR3 here is CASSPPLRDYGYTF. The DNA of the CDR3 is TGTGCCAGCTCACCACCGCTCAGGGATTATGGCTACACCTTC. The full variable domain, with the rest looked up from reference TRBV18 and TRBJ1-2, is NAGVMQNPRHLVRRRGQEARLRCSPMKGHSHVYWYRQLPEEGLKFMVYLQKENIIDESGMPKERFSAEFPKEGPSILRIQQVVRGDSAAYFCASSPPLRDYGYTFGSGTRLTVV.

The chain is built from TRBV24-1 and TRBJ2-1, with D unresolved. The CDR3 has 14 amino acids. Germline CDR1 is KGHDR and CDR2 is SFDVKD. V was trimmed by 7 bases and J by 0 bases, leaving 9 bases between them. The DNA for the CDR3 is TGTGCCACCAGATCCTCGAGCTCCTACAATGAGCAGTTCTTC. Amino acids: CATRSSSSYNEQFF.

This clone was picked up a small number of times. This rearrangement joins TRBV6-5 to TRBJ2-5; no clear D gene. The germline gives CDR1 MNHEY, CDR2 SVGAGI. The CDR3 totals 13 residues. V lost 2 bases, J lost 5 bases, and 9 bases lay in between. The CDR3 DNA is TGTGCCAGCAGTTACGTCGGTTTGGAGACCCAGTACTTC. As protein: CASSYVGLETQYF.

This clone was seen only a few times. The rearrangement links TRBV6-2 or TRBV6-3 to TRBJ1-1, with 7 bases aligning to TRBD1. Germline V CDR1 and CDR2: MNHEY, SVGEGT. The CDR3 sequence is 14 residues long. V trimming: 3 bases; J trimming: 5 bases; junction bases outside the gene matches: 6. The CDR3: CASSYSTGETEAFF. CDR3 DNA: TGTGCCAGCAGTTATTCAACAGGGGAAACTGAAGCTTTCTTT.

This clone has a handful of counts. The J gene is TRBJ2-7, the V gene TRBV2; 7 bases map to TRBD2. There are 18 residues in the CDR3. From germline, CDR1 is SNHLY and CDR2 FYNNEI. The V and J ends lost 1 base and 0 bases, in that order; junction bases with no gene match: 12. This CDR3 is CASSEVFLAALSSYEQYF. CDR3 DNA sequence: TGTGCCAGCAGTGAAGTCTTCCTAGCGGCTTTAAGCTCCTACGAGCAGTACTTC.

The chain links TRBV5-1 to TRBJ2-1, with 8 bases lining up with TRBD1. The V and J ends lost 0 bases and 4 bases, in that order; junction bases with no gene match: 3. The germline gives CDR1 SGHRS, CDR2 YFSETQ. This CDR3 has 15 amino acids. The CDR3 nucleotides are TGCGCCAGCAGCTTGGGAGACAGGGGATACAATGAGCAGTTCTTC. Translation: CASSLGDRGYNEQFF.

The CDR3 DNA reads as TGTGCCAGCAGCCCGCGGCAGACTAGCGGGGGCCGCGTATACGAGCAGTACTTC. Encoded protein: CASSPRQTSGGRVYEQYF. The chain is built from TRBV3-1 (or the pseudogene TRBV3-2) and TRBJ2-7; 12 bases are a match to TRBD2. CDR1 is LGHDT, CDR2 YNNKEL, per germline (reference sequence). The CDR3 is 18 residues long. V shed 4 bases and J 4 bases; nucleotides not matched to a gene: 14.

The chain couples TRBV5-6 to TRBJ1-1; tentative D call: TRBD1 (6 bases). The V gene lost 4 bases and the J gene lost 6 bases, with 28 bases spanning the gap. From germline, CDR1 is SGHDT and CDR2 YYEEEE. The CDR3 runs 18 residues. CDR3 in amino acids: CASSQVGARKGLLSEAFF. In nucleotides, the CDR3 is TGTGCCAGCAGCCAAGTGGGGGCGAGGAAGGGGCTCCTTTCTGAAGCTTTCTTT.

This clone was counted between two and nine times. CDR3 protein: CASGAIRAQHF. The CDR3 DNA is TGTGCCAGTGGGGCGATCAGGGCCCAGCATTTT. V gene TRBV6-5 combines with J gene TRBJ1-5, with TRBD1 as a possible D gene (5 bases). In germline, CDR1 is MNHEY, CDR2 SVGAGI. V lost 9 bases and J lost 11, with 14 bases in between. CDR3 length: 11 residues.

The sample holds one count of this clone. V usage is TRBV4-1 and J usage is TRBJ2-2; 9 bases align to TRBD2. Looked up from germline, CDR1 is MGHRA and CDR2 is YSYEKL. This CDR3 is 15 amino acids long. V was pared by 1 base and J by 9 bases, with 6 bases of the junction left unmatched. The CDR3 loop is CASSQGGTSSRELFF. CDR3 DNA: TGCGCCAGCAGCCAAGGGGGGACTAGCTCTCGGGAGCTGTTTTTT.

This clone was counted only a few times. The rearrangement uses TRBV24-1 and TRBJ1-3; D gene ambiguous. The germline V gene has CDR1 KGHDR and CDR2 SFDVKD. V was cut by 2 bases and J by 4 bases, with 11 bases left in between. The CDR3 runs to 15 residues. CDR3 sequence: CATSDSDGIGNTIYF. The CDR3, as DNA: TGTGCCACCAGTGATTCCGACGGGATCGGAAACACCATATATTTT.

This clone turned up a few times. The genes are TRBV5-1 and TRBJ2-3, with D uncertain. The CDR3 covers 14 residues. Germline-derived CDR1 and CDR2 are SGHRS and YFSETQ. V was cut by 1 base and J by 3 bases, with 9 bases left in between. The CDR3 DNA reads as TGCGCCAGCAGCTTGAATGCGGCTACAGATACGCAGTATTTT. Translating gives CASSLNAATDTQYF.

The V gene is TRBV3-1 (or the pseudogene TRBV3-2), the J gene TRBJ1-4; TRBD1 matches 7 bases. Trimming took 1 base from V and 5 from J; bases not matched to a gene: 1. The germline V gene has CDR1 LGHDT and CDR2 YNNKEL (reference sequence). This CDR3 has 14 amino acids. CDR3 region: CASSQVGQNEKLFF. DNA for the CDR3: TGTGCCAGCAGCCAAGTGGGACAGAATGAAAAACTGTTTTTT.